This T cell receptor beta chain was recovered during a study of human T cells and chemical hapten exposure. Study at large: Upper-back patches of 0.01% DPC were read at 6 days. Variability of per-sample TCR yields stemmed mainly from small differences in pooled library volume.

Original processing methods: Ranging from roughly 23,224 to 690,600, TCR counts per sample had a median value of roughly 96,000. TCRdb passed the RACE reads through MiXCR, listing each CDR3 protein once. The authors' filters were not applied to this entry. This sample has under 300,000 distinct CDR3 sequences, with just under 8% found just once. Time point of the sample: pre-sensitization, week 0. Treatment specified: therapeutic diphenylcyclopropenone sensitization with weekly scalp DPC. V shed 5 bases and J shed 4 bases, with 6 bases lying between them. CDR3 length: 11 amino acids. Many counts were recorded for this clonotype.

The sequences come from whole blood, collected in connection with sensitization to the hapten diphenylcyclopropenone (DPC). The chain links TRBV12-3 or TRBV12-4 to TRBJ2-7; D remains unclear. This sequence was found in a man aged 18 to 30 with alopecia areata. Some clones in this sample may be carry-over from other donors' samples. CDR3 protein: CASSQFYEQYF. Written as DNA, the CDR3 is TGTGCCAGCAGTCAATTTTACGAGCAGTACTTC.